The text below deals with one T cell receptor beta chain. No antigen is known for it. These data are taken from a study of graft-versus-host responses after intestinal transplantation. For the study at large: Isolated intestinal, liver-intestinal, or multivisceral transplants had been given to the recipients. General observations from the study: GvH clone levels peaked in circulation, and this peak was associated with early post-transplant HvG declines.

Germline values: CDR1 SGHDT, CDR2 YYEEEE. V lost 0 bases, J lost 1 base, and 10 bases lay in between. This CDR3 has 15 residues. Libraries were prepared by immunoSEQ multiplex PCR; TCRdb keeps only in-frame clonotypes and omits some of them. The repertoire holds about 120,000 clones, with just under 95% as singletons. The receptor comes from a human donor who received an intestinal transplant. Specimen: unstimulated CD4+ T cells sorted from spleen or lymph node cells, collected before intestinal transplant. The gene calls are TRBV5-6 and TRBJ1-2; D is unresolved. The CDR3 region is CASSLGGTFNYGYTF. DNA of the CDR3: TGTGCCAGCAGCTTGGGCGGAACATTTAACTATGGCTACACCTTC.